This TCR beta chain was recovered during a study of control samples from healthy donors and cancer patients. Trimming took 4 bases from V and 1 from J, leaving 11 bases between them. CDR1 SGHTA and CDR2 FQGNSA come from the germline V gene. The CDR3 has 15 amino acids. Clones were sequenced by immunoSEQ multiplex PCR, and TCRdb holds only the in-frame ones, with some missing. Of some 150,000 clones in the sample, approximately 94% were seen once. This chain joins TRBV7-2 and TRBJ1-5; D is undetermined. This sequence was found in a man aged 40-55 years in good health. The sequenced sample consisted of blood. The chain's CDR3 is CASSSTGSSNQPQHF. For the CDR3, the DNA is TGTGCCAGCAGCTCCACCGGATCCAGCAATCAGCCCCAGCATTTT.